This T cell receptor (beta chain) is from a study of response to subunit inactivated influenza vaccine. Whole-study results and caveats: The authors offered the suggestion that each seasonal influenza vaccination recruits few new T cells.

This clonotype was observed a handful of times. Its antigen is currently unknown. TCRdb re-called the RT-PCR reads with MiXCR, one entry per CDR3 protein. The sample has 500,000 to 600,000 distinct CDR3 sequences, about 14% seen once. The length of the CDR3 is 12 residues. Germline CDR1 SGHDT, CDR2 YYEEEE. The V segment lost 1 base and the J segment 7 bases; nucleotides outside the gene matches: 2. Sequenced here: PBMCs from blood, sampled roughly 12 days after vaccination. The receptor was derived from a man aged 50 to 60 who received an inactivated influenza vaccine. The rearrangement uses TRBV5-6 and TRBJ2-7; TRBD1 matches at 7 bases. The CDR3 protein is CASSLQGEEQYF. The DNA of the CDR3 is TGTGCCAGCAGCTTGCAGGGGGAGGAGCAGTACTTC.